These 32 T cell receptor beta chains came from one sample sequenced in a study of T cell repertoires in cytomegalovirus infection. TCRdb called the reads again in MiXCR, with one record for every CDR3 protein. Of 250,000 to 300,000 distinct CDR3 sequences detected, around 20% appear once; the ten largest clones hold about 20%. These TCRs' antigens remain unknown. The material was cultured PBMCs, obtained from culture after CMV antigen stimulation. The receptors here all came from a human donor in good health (CMV status not recorded). Some clones in this sample may be carry-over from other donors' samples.

This clonotype was counted between two and nine times. V gene TRBV6-1 combines with J gene TRBJ2-1, with D possibly matching TRBD2 (6 bases). Trimming shortened V by 4 bases and J by 2 bases, and 12 bases separated the two germline ends. Germline CDR1 is MNHNS and CDR2 is SASEGT. This CDR3 contains 15 residues. CDR3 sequence: CASSGGVGTYNEQFF. For the CDR3, the DNA is TGTGCCAGCAGTGGCGGGGTAGGGACCTACAATGAGCAGTTCTTC.

This clonotype has ten or more counts. The chain couples TRBV23-1 to TRBJ2-1; 8 bases line up with TRBD1. TRBV23-1 is treated as an ORF (open reading frame) with a function not yet certain. The CDR3 consists of 15 residues. Trimming removed 9 bases from V and 7 bases from J; junction bases left unmatched: 14. CDR3 sequence: CARLFPGTGLNEQFF. DNA for the CDR3: TGCGCCAGGCTCTTTCCCGGGACAGGCCTGAATGAGCAGTTCTTC.

CDR3 region: CASSYLTEGHTEAFF. CDR3 sequence (DNA): TGTGCCAGCAGTTACCTGACAGAGGGACACACTGAAGCTTTCTTT. The V call is TRBV6-5, the J call TRBJ1-1; maybe TRBD1 (5 bases). CDR1 and CDR2 from the germline V gene are MNHEY and SVGAGI. Trimming left V 2 bases short and J 3 bases short, with 13 bases between. This CDR3 region has 15 residues.

This clonotype showed up many times. This chain connects TRBV7-2 to TRBJ2-5; 12 bases align to TRBD2. The CDR3 covers 15 residues. Unmatched junction bases numbered 2, after V lost 2 bases and J lost 4 bases. Germline-derived CDR1 and CDR2 are SGHTA and FQGNSA. The CDR3 region is CASSLLAGGAETQYF. The CDR3 DNA reads as TGTGCCAGCAGCTTACTAGCGGGAGGGGCAGAGACCCAGTACTTC. Full variable domain (missing parts from reference TRBV7-2 and TRBJ2-5): GAGVSQSPSNKVTEKGKDVELRCDPISGHTALYWYRQSLGQGLEFLIYFQGNSAPDKSGLPSDRFSAERTGGSVSTLTIQRTQQEDSAVYLCASSLLAGGAETQYFGPGTRLLVL.

The chain employs TRBV19 and TRBJ2-1; perhaps TRBD2 as D (5 bases). The CDR3 totals 15 residues. The germline V gene has CDR1 LNHDA and CDR2 SQIVND (reference sequence). The V end was cut by 5 bases, the J end by 7 bases, with 18 bases between. CDR3 amino acids: CASSPASRRANEQFF. As DNA, the CDR3 is TGTGCCAGTAGTCCCGCCTCCAGGCGGGCAAATGAGCAGTTCTTC. The variable domain in full, with the rest retrieved from reference TRBV19 and TRBJ2-1, is DGGITQSPKYLFRKEGQNVTLSCEQNLNHDAMYWYRQDPGQGLRLIYYSQIVNDFQKGDIAEGYSVSREKKESFPLTVTSAQKNPTAFYLCASSPASRRANEQFFGPGTRLTVL.

The rearrangement links TRBV19 to TRBJ1-6, with 10 positions matching TRBD1. V trimming: 5 bases; J trimming: 8 bases; junction bases outside the gene matches: 9. The CDR3 covers 16 residues. The germline V gene encodes CDR1 LNHDA and CDR2 SQIVND (reference sequence). The CDR3 sequence is CASSQQPGQGYSPLHF. The CDR3, as DNA: TGTGCCAGTAGTCAACAACCGGGACAGGGGTATTCACCCCTCCACTTT.

This clonotype was counted at least ten times. The chain combines TRBV7-8 with TRBJ1-5, with no clear D. Trimming shortened V by 5 bases and J by 9 bases, and 17 bases separated the two germline ends. The CDR3 sequence is 14 residues long. Germline CDR1 is SGHVS and CDR2 is FQNEAQ. This CDR3 reads CASSNRDLNPPQHF. For the CDR3, the DNA is TGTGCCAGCAGCAACCGCGACCTTAACCCGCCCCAGCATTTT.

CDR3 nucleotides: TGTGCCAGCAGCCTGACAACTAGCGGCGAGCAGTTCTTC. Translation gives CASSLTTSGEQFF. The chain is built from TRBV11-2 and TRBJ2-1, with 8 bases matching TRBD2. The CDR3 loop spans 13 amino acids. Germline loops: CDR1 SGHAT, CDR2 FQNNGV. Unmatched junction bases numbered 7, after V lost 5 bases and J lost 10 bases.

This clonotype was picked up many times. The chain has TRBV7-2 and TRBJ2-7; D is ambiguous. The V end was cut by 5 bases, the J end by 0 bases, with 11 bases between. The germline V gene encodes CDR1 SGHTA and CDR2 FQGNSA. This CDR3 contains 14 residues. CDR3 in DNA: TGTGCCAGCAGCCCTAGAATTAGCTCCTACGAGCAGTACTTC. Translating it yields CASSPRISSYEQYF. The full variable domain, rest sourced from reference TRBV7-2 and TRBJ2-7, is GAGVSQSPSNKVTEKGKDVELRCDPISGHTALYWYRQSLGQGLEFLIYFQGNSAPDKSGLPSDRFSAERTGGSVSTLTIQRTQQEDSAVYLCASSPRISSYEQYFGPGTRLTVT.

This clonotype was seen repeatedly, ten times or more. V is TRBV28 and J is TRBJ1-5; maybe TRBD1 (6 bases). The germline V gene encodes CDR1 MDHEN and CDR2 SYDVKM. The germline V and J ends were trimmed by 5 bases and 6 bases, with 17 bases remaining between them. This CDR3 is built from 15 residues. CDR3 in DNA: TGTGCCAGCAGTATGGGTGACAGGTGGAGTCAGCCCCAGCATTTT. This sequence encodes CASSMGDRWSQPQHF.

This chain connects TRBV7-6 to TRBJ2-2; D remains unclear. Looked up from germline, CDR1 is SGHVS and CDR2 is FNYEAQ. V lost 4 bases and J lost 1, with 10 bases in between. There are 15 residues in the CDR3. The CDR3 loop reads CASSSTERNTGELFF. DNA for the CDR3: TGTGCCAGCAGCTCTACAGAAAGGAACACCGGGGAGCTGTTTTTT. Supplemented by reference TRBV7-6 and TRBJ2-2, the full variable domain reads GAGVSQSPRYKVTKRGQDVALRCDPISGHVSLYWYRQALGQGPEFLTYFNYEAQQDKSGLPNDRFSAERPEGSISTLTIQRTEQRDSAMYRCASSSTERNTGELFFGEGSRLTVL.

The chain links TRBV7-4 to TRBJ2-5; perhaps TRBD2 as D (5 bases). Trimming removed 2 bases from V and 7 bases from J, with 17 bases in between. Germline CDR1 reads SGHVT; CDR2 reads SQSDAQ. CDR3 length: 15 residues. In nucleotides, the CDR3 is TGTGCCAGCAGCTTACCCCGAATAGGTCGGGGGACCCAGTACTTC. Translation: CASSLPRIGRGTQYF.

This clonotype was picked up many times. The V gene is TRBV7-4, the J gene TRBJ2-3; D unclear. V was shortened by 5 bases and J by 7 bases, with 10 bases between the two germline ends. Looked up from germline, CDR1 is SGHVT and CDR2 is SQSDAQ. The CDR3 runs to 12 residues. In nucleotides, the CDR3 is TGTGCCAGCAGCCCCCCGGCGCATACGCAGTATTTT. Its protein is CASSPPAHTQYF. Using reference TRBV7-4 and TRBJ2-3 for the parts outside the CDR3, the full variable domain is GAGVSQSPRYKVAKRGRDVALRCDSISGHVTLYWYRQTLGQGSEVLTYSQSDAQRDKSGRPSGRFSAERPERSVSTLKIQRTEQGDSAVYLCASSPPAHTQYFGPGTRLTVL.

This clonotype was seen ten or more times. In DNA form, the CDR3 reads TGTGCCAGCAGCTTAGGTCAGGGGGGCCAAGAGACCCAGTACTTC. Protein sequence: CASSLGQGGQETQYF. The gene calls are TRBV7-2 and TRBJ2-5; a possible D gene is TRBD1 (7 bases). Germline V lookup: CDR1 SGHTA, CDR2 FQGNSA. The V and J ends lost 1 base and 1 base respectively, with 10 bases between them. The CDR3 contains 15 residues.

This rearrangement joins TRBV7-9 to TRBJ2-7; 10 bases agree with TRBD2. V shed 5 bases and J 3 bases; nucleotides not matched to a gene: 10. This CDR3 region has 16 residues. CDR1 and CDR2 from the germline V gene are SEHNR and FQNEAQ (reference sequence). The CDR3: CASSPRGGTSVYEQYF. DNA for the CDR3: TGTGCCAGCAGCCCCAGGGGCGGGACTAGCGTCTACGAGCAGTACTTC. Using reference TRBV7-9 and TRBJ2-7 for the parts outside the CDR3, the full variable domain is DTGVSQNPRHKITKRGQNVTFRCDPISEHNRLYWYRQTLGQGPEFLTYFQNEAQLEKSRLLSDRFSAERPKGSFSTLEIQRTEQGDSAMYLCASSPRGGTSVYEQYFGPGTRLTVT.

This clonotype was seen ten or more times. The V call is TRBV7-2, the J call TRBJ2-5, with D uncertain. Trimming stripped 2 bases from V and 3 bases from J, with 4 bases between. CDR1 is SGHTA, CDR2 FQGNSA, per germline. This CDR3 has 12 amino acids. The CDR3 DNA follows: TGTGCCAGCAGCTTAACAGAAGAGACCCAGTACTTC. It is translated as CASSLTEETQYF. The full variable domain, with the rest looked up from reference TRBV7-2 and TRBJ2-5, is GAGVSQSPSNKVTEKGKDVELRCDPISGHTALYWYRQSLGQGLEFLIYFQGNSAPDKSGLPSDRFSAERTGGSVSTLTIQRTQQEDSAVYLCASSLTEETQYFGPGTRLLVL.

The CDR3 sequence is CASSLIPRGLFMSNEKLFF. For the CDR3, the DNA is TGTGCCAGCAGTTTGATCCCCAGGGGGCTTTTCATGTCTAATGAAAAACTGTTTTTT. This chain joins TRBV12-3 or TRBV12-4 and TRBJ1-4; TRBD1 aligns across 8 bases. This CDR3 has 19 residues. The V gene end was trimmed by 3 bases and the J gene end by 3 bases; junction bases not matched to a gene: 15.

Of note for this clonotype: The junction departs from germline at one end; a sequencing error may be responsible. This sequence joins TRBV25-1 and TRBJ2-1, with TRBD2 matching over 11 bases. This CDR3 region has 15 residues. Germline CDR1 reads MGHDK; CDR2 reads SYGVNS. CDR3 nucleotides: TGTGCCAGCAGTCAAACTAGCGGGAGTAATAATGGGCAGTTCTTC. This translates into CASSQTSGSNNGQFF.

This clonotype occurred a few times. The chain joins TRBV19 to TRBJ1-2; 9 bases match TRBD1. Per the germline V gene, CDR1 is LNHDA and CDR2 is SQIVND (reference sequence). This CDR3 is 17 amino acids long. V shed 6 bases, J shed 4 bases, and the junction held 15 bases outside the gene matches. The CDR3 DNA is TGTGCCAGTAGGATTCTCAGCGGACAGGGGAGGTCCTATGGCTACACCTTC. Translating gives CASRILSGQGRSYGYTF.

The chain is built from TRBV7-8 and TRBJ2-3, with D possibly being TRBD2 (5 bases). V was clipped by 4 bases and J by 5 bases, with 22 bases between them. Germline CDR1 reads SGHVS; CDR2 reads FQNEAQ. This CDR3 spans 17 amino acids. CDR3 bases: TGTGCCAGCAGCTCAACCCCATTACTAGGAGGAGTAGATACGCAGTATTTT. As protein: CASSSTPLLGGVDTQYF.

By frequency in the sample, this clonotype is medium-sized. J is TRBJ2-5 and V is TRBV28; D may be TRBD2 (6 bases). There are 16 residues in the CDR3. In germline, CDR1 is MDHEN, CDR2 SYDVKM. Trimming took off 6 bases at V and 3 bases at J, with 20 bases between the two ends. CDR3 in DNA: TGTGCCAGCAGCCCTCACCCCGGGACTCTGAAAGAGACCCAGTACTTC. Translation gives CASSPHPGTLKETQYF. Using reference TRBV28 and TRBJ2-5 for the parts outside the CDR3, the full variable domain is DVKVTQSSRYLVKRTGEKVFLECVQDMDHENMFWYRQDPGLGLRLIYFSYDVKMKEKGDIPEGYSVSREKKERFSLILESASTNQTSMYLCASSPHPGTLKETQYFGPGTRLLVL.

The rearrangement links TRBV4-3 to TRBJ2-3, with a tentative D call TRBD1 (7 bases). Trimming took off 4 bases at V and 6 bases at J, with 23 bases between the two ends. This CDR3 contains 17 residues. CDR1 LGHNA and CDR2 YSLEER come from the germline V gene. The CDR3 protein is CASSRQQGTRSGDTQYF. The CDR3 bases are TGCGCCAGCAGCCGGCAACAGGGGACCCGAAGCGGGGATACGCAGTATTTT.

This clonotype was picked up many times. V usage is TRBV7-6 and J usage is TRBJ2-6; 11 nucleotides line up with TRBD2. The V and J ends lost 7 bases and 0 bases, in that order; junction bases with no gene match: 5. The CDR3 covers 17 residues. The germline V gene encodes CDR1 SGHVS and CDR2 FNYEAQ. DNA for the CDR3: TGTGCCAGCACGCGACTAGCGGGACTCTCTGGGGCCAACGTCCTGACTTTC. Protein: CASTRLAGLSGANVLTF.

The V and J genes are TRBV12-3 or TRBV12-4 and TRBJ2-7; 7 bases match TRBD2. The CDR3 spans 15 residues. Trimming at V came to 2 bases and at J to 4 bases, leaving 8 bases not matched to a gene. In DNA form, the CDR3 reads TGTGCCAGCAGTTTAAGCGCGGGAGTATTGTACGAGCAGTACTTC. The encoded protein is CASSLSAGVLYEQYF.

For this clonotype: A much larger clone differs by one base, so this may be a read error. The J gene is TRBJ2-4, the V gene TRBV7-2; D unclear. CDR1 is SGHTA and CDR2 is FQGNSA in the germline V gene. The V gene lost 6 bases and the J gene lost 2 bases, with 11 bases spanning the gap. This CDR3 has 14 amino acids. CDR3 nucleotides: TGTGCCAGCAGTGTCGGAGTGACCAAAAACATTCAGTACTTC. This sequence encodes CASSVGVTKNIQYF.

This clonotype was picked up many times. The chain links TRBV7-9 to TRBJ2-3; possible D gene TRBD2, 5 bases. The CDR3 is 12 residues long. With 5 bases removed from V and 3 bases from J, the gap between germline ends came to 6 bases. Germline V lookup: CDR1 SEHNR, CDR2 FQNEAQ (reference sequence). For the CDR3, the DNA is TGTGCCAGCAGCCCGGGGACAGATACGCAGTATTTT. Translation gives CASSPGTDTQYF.

This clonotype was recorded many times. This chain connects TRBV7-8 to TRBJ1-5; D uncertain. The CDR3 consists of 14 residues. The germline V gene has CDR1 SGHVS and CDR2 FQNEAQ. V lost 2 bases, J lost 1 base, and 6 bases lay in between. The CDR3 is CASSLIQSNQPQHF. The CDR3 bases are TGTGCCAGCAGCTTAATCCAAAGCAATCAGCCCCAGCATTTT.

This clonotype showed up many times. The rearrangement links TRBV7-2 to TRBJ2-1; 8 bases match TRBD2. Germline values: CDR1 SGHTA, CDR2 FQGNSA. The CDR3 has 15 residues. J was trimmed by 9 bases and V by 7 bases; bases with no gene match: 14. The CDR3 DNA reads TGTGCCAGCAAGGGGTCGAGCGGGAGACGTAGTGAGCAGTTCTTC. This encodes CASKGSSGRRSEQFF.

This clonotype was observed at least ten times. This sequence joins TRBV27 and TRBJ2-7; 8 bases are a match to TRBD2. The CDR3 totals 16 residues. V dropped 2 bases and J dropped 3; count of bases not matched to a gene: 9. Germline values: CDR1 MNHEY, CDR2 SMNVEV (reference sequence). CDR3 protein: CASSLAGGQWFYEQYF. The CDR3 DNA reads as TGTGCCAGCAGTTTAGCGGGGGGACAATGGTTCTACGAGCAGTACTTC.

This clonotype was observed many times. The J gene is TRBJ2-3, the V gene TRBV7-3; 15 bases agree with TRBD2. The germline V gene has CDR1 SGHTA and CDR2 FQGTGA. The CDR3 is made up of 16 amino acids. After removal of 0 bases from V and 7 bases from J, the junction contained 2 bases not matched to a gene. The CDR3 coding sequence is TGTGCCAGCAGCTTAACCGGGACTAGCGGGAGGAATACGCAGTATTTT. It specifies CASSLTGTSGRNTQYF.

This clonotype was counted many times. The genes are TRBV7-2 and TRBJ2-3; 8 bases map to TRBD2. Unmatched junction bases numbered 1, after V lost 0 bases and J lost 2 bases. This CDR3 is built from 15 residues. Germline V gives CDR1 SGHTA, CDR2 FQGNSA. The CDR3 DNA sequence: TGTGCCAGCAGCTTAGCCGGGAGGGCCACAGATACGCAGTATTTT. This codes for CASSLAGRATDTQYF.

The chain uses TRBV4-3 and TRBJ1-2, with D uncertain. The V gene's germline CDR1 is LGHNA and CDR2 YSLEER. Trimming removed 2 bases at V and 8 bases at J, with 12 bases between. The CDR3 is made up of 13 amino acids. The CDR3 reads CASSQYEGGGYTF. The CDR3 bases are TGCGCCAGCAGCCAATACGAGGGCGGAGGCTACACCTTC.